Detailed here is one TCR beta chain. Antigen specificity is unknown. The junction had 3 bases not matched to a gene; V was cut back by 0 bases and J by 4 bases. The CDR3 contains 15 residues. These data are taken from a study of T cell repertoires in cytomegalovirus infection. About the study: Selected CMV epitopes included recently identified HLA-C-restricted ones as well as well-studied HLA-B-restricted ones. The public TCR beta signatures pointed to both CMV infection and matching HLA type. Overall study findings and caveats: The ex vivo response showed dominance by HLA-C-restricted CMV-specific TCR beta clonotypes.

TCRdb reprocessed the reads via MiXCR and lists one record per CDR3 protein. The sample lists about 52,000 distinct CDR3 sequences; roughly a fifth were seen once. The V and J genes are TRBV12-3 or TRBV12-4 and TRBJ2-1, with 7 nucleotides matching TRBD2. The origin of this receptor is a human donor in good health (CMV status not recorded). Some clones in this sample may be carry-over from other donors' samples. The specimen comprised CD8+ T cells from cultured PBMCs, sampled from culture after CMV antigen stimulation. The chain's CDR3 is CASSLAGGGYNEQFF. In DNA, the CDR3 is TGTGCCAGCAGTTTAGCGGGGGGGGGGTACAATGAGCAGTTCTTC.